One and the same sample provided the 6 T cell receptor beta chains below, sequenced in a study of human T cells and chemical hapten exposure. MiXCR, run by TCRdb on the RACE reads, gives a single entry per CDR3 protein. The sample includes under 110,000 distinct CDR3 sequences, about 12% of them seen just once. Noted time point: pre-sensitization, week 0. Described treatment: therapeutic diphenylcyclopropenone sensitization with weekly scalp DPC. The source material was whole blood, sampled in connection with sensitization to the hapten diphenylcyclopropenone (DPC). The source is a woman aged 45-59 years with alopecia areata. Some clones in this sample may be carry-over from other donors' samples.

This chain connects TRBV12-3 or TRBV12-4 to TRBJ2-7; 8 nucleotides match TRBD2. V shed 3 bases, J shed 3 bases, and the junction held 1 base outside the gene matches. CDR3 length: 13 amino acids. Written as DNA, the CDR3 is TGTGCCAGCAGTTTGGGACTAGTCTACGAGCAGTACTTC. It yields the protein CASSLGLVYEQYF.

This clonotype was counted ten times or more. The CDR3 loop reads CASSLSGGSYNEQFF. The CDR3 nucleotides are TGTGCCAGCAGTTTAAGCGGGGGTTCCTACAATGAGCAGTTCTTC. This chain connects TRBV12-3 or TRBV12-4 to TRBJ2-1; TRBD2 agrees at 8 bases. Losses at the gene ends were 2 bases for V and 1 base for J; bases not matched to a gene: 1. This CDR3 spans 15 amino acids.

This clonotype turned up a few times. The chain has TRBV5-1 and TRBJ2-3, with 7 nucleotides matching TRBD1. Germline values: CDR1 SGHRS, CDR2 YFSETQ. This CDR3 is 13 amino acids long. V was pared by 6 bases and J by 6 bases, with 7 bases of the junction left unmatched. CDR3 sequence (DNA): TGCGCCAGCAACCTGGACAGGTCCGATACGCAGTATTTT. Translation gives CASNLDRSDTQYF.

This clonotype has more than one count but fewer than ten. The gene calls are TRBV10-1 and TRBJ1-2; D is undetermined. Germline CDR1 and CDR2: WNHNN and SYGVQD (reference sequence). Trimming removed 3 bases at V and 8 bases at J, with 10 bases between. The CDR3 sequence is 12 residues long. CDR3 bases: TGCGCCAGCAGTGATTCGAGTTACGGCTACACCTTC. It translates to CASSDSSYGYTF.

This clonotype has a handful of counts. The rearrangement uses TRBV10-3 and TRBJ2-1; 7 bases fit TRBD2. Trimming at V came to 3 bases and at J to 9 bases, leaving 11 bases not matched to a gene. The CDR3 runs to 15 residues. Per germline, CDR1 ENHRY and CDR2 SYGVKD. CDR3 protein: CAISEVASGVSEQFF. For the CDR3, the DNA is TGTGCCATCAGTGAAGTGGCTAGCGGAGTGAGTGAGCAGTTCTTC.

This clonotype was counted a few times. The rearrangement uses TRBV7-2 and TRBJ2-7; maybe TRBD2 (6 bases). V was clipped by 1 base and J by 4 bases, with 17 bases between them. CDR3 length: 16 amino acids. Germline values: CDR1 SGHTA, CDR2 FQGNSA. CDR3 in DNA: TGTGCCAGCAGCTTAGGAGGAGGGCCCGGGCCTTACGAGCAGTACTTC. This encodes CASSLGGGPGPYEQYF.